This T cell receptor (beta chain) was captured in a study of blood T cell repertoires in COVID-19. Overall study context: Sites in the United States, Italy and Spain provided acute and convalescent COVID-19 samples. Sources were T cells, B-cell-depleted T cells, or PBMCs; the material itself was cDNA or gDNA.

How the authors handled the data: Nucleated cell counts were estimated from reference gene primer amplification. Using immunoSEQ multiplex PCR, the repertoire was profiled, and TCRdb retains in-frame clones only, with some absent. V, J and clone size derive from that table, while D and trimming were established from the DNA sequence. The table includes tens of thousands of clones, more than 85% detected once. This clonotype was sampled from an elderly woman with acute or convalescent COVID-19. The sample was peripheral blood.

DNA of the CDR3: TGTGCCACCGGGAGGGAGGGTCTCTATGGCTACACCTTC. Translating gives CATGREGLYGYTF. This chain connects TRBV6-5 to TRBJ1-2, with D unresolved. Trimming took 10 bases from V and 4 from J, leaving 16 bases between them. CDR3 length equals 13 residues. CDR1 and CDR2 (germline): MNHEY, SVGAGI.